A selection of T cell receptor beta chains follows, all from one sample in a study of spatial heterogeneity in lung cancer. TCRdb itself ran the 5' RACE reads through MiXCR, one entry per CDR3 protein. The data contain about 5,800 distinct CDR3 sequences, less than 15% of them singletons. Sample: normal lung tissue next to the tumor, taken at surgery. Receptor source: a female donor with early-stage non-small cell lung cancer. The CDR3 runs from the conserved cysteine through the conserved F or W. The D gene is left open where the match is weak. Size tells how often a clone was seen, or its class if it is expanded.

j_call: TRBJ2-1
clone_size: medium-sized
d_call: .
v_call: TRBV4-3
cdr3_aa: CASSLRPGPQRGEQFF
cdr3_nt: TGCGCCAGCAGCTTGCGACCGGGGCCCCAAAGGGGTGAGCAGTTCTTC

j_call: TRBJ2-3
clone_size: few
d_call: .
v_call: TRBV6-5
cdr3_aa: CASSAISRDTQYF
cdr3_nt: TGTGCCAGCAGTGCCATATCGAGGGATACGCAGTATTTT

j_call: TRBJ2-3
clone_size: many
d_call: TRBD2
v_call: TRBV20-1
cdr3_aa: CSASLAEVYTDTQYF
cdr3_nt: TGCAGTGCGTCACTAGCGGAAGTCTACACAGATACGCAGTATTTT

j_call: TRBJ1-2
clone_size: medium-sized
d_call: .
v_call: TRBV20-1
cdr3_aa: CSARVETYGYTF
cdr3_nt: TGCAGTGCTAGAGTAGAGACCTATGGCTACACCTTC

j_call: TRBJ2-1
clone_size: medium-sized
d_call: TRBD1
v_call: TRBV30
cdr3_aa: CAWILLGQATAGVYNEQFF
cdr3_nt: TGTGCCTGGATACTCTTGGGACAGGCTACTGCCGGGGTCTACAATGAGCAGTTCTTC

j_call: TRBJ2-2
clone_size: medium-sized
d_call: TRBD1
v_call: TRBV25-1
cdr3_aa: CASSNWGTGAGELFF
cdr3_nt: TGTGCCAGCAGTAATTGGGGGACAGGGGCCGGGGAGCTGTTTTTT

j_call: TRBJ1-1
clone_size: large
d_call: .
v_call: TRBV11-2
cdr3_aa: CASSPQTPGPTNTEAFF
cdr3_nt: TGTGCCAGCAGCCCCCAGACTCCAGGCCCGACGAACACTGAAGCTTTCTTT

j_call: TRBJ1-5
clone_size: medium-sized
d_call: .
v_call: TRBV23-1
cdr3_aa: CASSPGTGGSNQPQHF
cdr3_nt: TGCGCCAGCAGTCCCGGGACCGGCGGGAGCAATCAGCCCCAGCATTTT

j_call: TRBJ1-5
clone_size: medium-sized
d_call: TRBD1
v_call: TRBV7-9
cdr3_aa: CASSGTGAGQPQHF
cdr3_nt: TGTGCCAGCAGCGGAACAGGGGCCGGTCAGCCCCAGCATTTT

j_call: TRBJ2-7
clone_size: few
d_call: .
v_call: TRBV4-3
cdr3_aa: CASSQARQVSYEQYF
cdr3_nt: TGCGCCAGCAGCCAAGCCAGACAGGTCTCCTACGAGCAGTACTTC

j_call: TRBJ2-1
clone_size: medium-sized
d_call: TRBD2
v_call: TRBV4-2
cdr3_aa: CASSPTGGRDEQFF
cdr3_nt: TGTGCCAGCAGCCCGACCGGCGGGAGGGATGAGCAGTTCTTC

j_call: TRBJ1-1
clone_size: medium-sized
d_call: .
v_call: TRBV4-3
cdr3_aa: CASSQEGRSGADEAFF
cdr3_nt: TGCGCCAGCAGCCAAGAGGGCCGATCCGGGGCGGATGAAGCTTTCTTT